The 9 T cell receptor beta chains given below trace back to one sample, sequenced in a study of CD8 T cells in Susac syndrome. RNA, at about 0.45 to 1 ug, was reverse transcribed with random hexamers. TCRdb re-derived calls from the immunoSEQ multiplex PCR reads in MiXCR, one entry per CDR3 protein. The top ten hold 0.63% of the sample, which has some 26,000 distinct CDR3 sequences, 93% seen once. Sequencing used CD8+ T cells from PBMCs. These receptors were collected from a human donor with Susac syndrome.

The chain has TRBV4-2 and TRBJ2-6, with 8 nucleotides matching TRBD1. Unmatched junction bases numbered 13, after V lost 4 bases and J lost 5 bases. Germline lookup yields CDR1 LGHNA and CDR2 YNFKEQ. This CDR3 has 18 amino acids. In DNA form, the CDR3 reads TGTGCCAGCAGCCCAAGGGACCTCCAGGGGGCGCGGGCCAACGTCCTGACTTTC. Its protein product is CASSPRDLQGARANVLTF.

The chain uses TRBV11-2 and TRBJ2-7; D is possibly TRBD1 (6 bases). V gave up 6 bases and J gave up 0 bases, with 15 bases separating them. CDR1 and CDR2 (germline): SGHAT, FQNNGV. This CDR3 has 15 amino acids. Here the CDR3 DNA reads TGTGCCAGCAGTTCGGACAGCCTGAGCTCCTACGAGCAGTACTTC. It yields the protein CASSSDSLSSYEQYF.

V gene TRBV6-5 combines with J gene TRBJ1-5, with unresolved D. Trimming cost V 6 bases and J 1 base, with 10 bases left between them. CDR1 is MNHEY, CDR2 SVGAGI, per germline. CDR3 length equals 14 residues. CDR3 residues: CASRVSQSNQPQHF. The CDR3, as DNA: TGTGCCAGCAGGGTGAGTCAGAGCAATCAGCCCCAGCATTTT.

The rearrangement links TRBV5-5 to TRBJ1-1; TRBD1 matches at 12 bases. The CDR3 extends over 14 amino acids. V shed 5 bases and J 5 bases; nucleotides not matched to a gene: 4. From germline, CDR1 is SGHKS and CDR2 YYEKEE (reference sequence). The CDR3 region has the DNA TGTGCCAGCAGTTGGGGACAGGGGGCGACTGAAGCTTTCTTT. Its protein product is CASSWGQGATEAFF. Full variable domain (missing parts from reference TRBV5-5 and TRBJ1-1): DAGVTQSPTHLIKTRGQQVTLRCSPISGHKSVSWYQQVLGQGPQFIFQYYEKEERGRGNFPDRFSARQFPNYSSELNVNALLLGDSALYLCASSWGQGATEAFFGQGTRLTVV.

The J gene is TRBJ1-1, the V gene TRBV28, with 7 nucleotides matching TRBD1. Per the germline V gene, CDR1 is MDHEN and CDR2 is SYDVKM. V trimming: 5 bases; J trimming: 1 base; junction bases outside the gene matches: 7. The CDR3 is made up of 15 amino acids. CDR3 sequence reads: CASSLQGDGNTEAFF. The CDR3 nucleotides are TGTGCCAGCAGTCTTCAGGGGGATGGGAACACTGAAGCTTTCTTT.

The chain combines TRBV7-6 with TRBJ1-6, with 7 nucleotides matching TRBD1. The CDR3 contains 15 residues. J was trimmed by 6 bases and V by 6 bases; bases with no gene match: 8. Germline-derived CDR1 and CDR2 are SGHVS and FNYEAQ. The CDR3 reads CASSSDRPSNSPLHF. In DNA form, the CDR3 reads TGTGCCAGCAGTTCGGACAGGCCCTCTAATTCACCCCTCCACTTT.

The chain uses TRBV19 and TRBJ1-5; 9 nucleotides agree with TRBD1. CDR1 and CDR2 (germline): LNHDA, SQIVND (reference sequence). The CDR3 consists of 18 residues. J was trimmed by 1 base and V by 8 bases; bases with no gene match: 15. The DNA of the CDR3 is TGTGCCAGTGTGAGGACAGGGGTCGGCGCTTCGAGCAATCAGCCCCAGCATTTT. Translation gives CASVRTGVGASSNQPQHF.

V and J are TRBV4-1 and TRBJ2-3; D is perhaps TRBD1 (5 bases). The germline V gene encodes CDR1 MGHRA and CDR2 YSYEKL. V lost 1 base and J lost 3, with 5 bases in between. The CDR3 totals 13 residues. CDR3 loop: CASSQAGTDTQYF. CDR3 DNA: TGCGCCAGCAGCCAAGCAGGGACAGATACGCAGTATTTT.

CDR3: CASSPGQGLYEQYF. The DNA for the CDR3 is TGTGCCAGCAGTCCGGGACAGGGGTTGTACGAGCAGTACTTC. V and J are TRBV27 and TRBJ2-7; 10 nucleotides align to TRBD1. Germline V gene data show CDR1 as MNHEY and CDR2 as SMNVEV (reference sequence). CDR3 length: 14 residues. V lost 5 bases and J lost 4; bases outside the gene matches: 5.